Shown below are 30 T cell receptor beta chains from a single sample sequenced in a study of T cells in Graves' hyperthyroidism and ophthalmopathy. The source material, RNA transcripts, was used to amplify TCR beta CDR3 regions. Researchers ran a first-round RT-PCR on the TCR CDR3 using the HTBI primer set. TCRdb independently ran MiXCR on the multiplex PCR reads; one entry per CDR3 protein. The data hold roughly 300,000 distinct CDR3 sequences, with around 20% observed a single time. The sequenced sample consisted of blood. These TCRs come from a woman between 45 and 60 years old with Graves' hyperthyroidism.

This clonotype was observed many times. The genes are TRBV30 and TRBJ1-2; tentatively, D is TRBD1 (5 bases). Germline V gene sequence: CDR1 GTSNPN, CDR2 SVGIG (reference sequence). V was clipped by 3 bases and J by 3 bases, with 8 bases between them. The CDR3 is 12 amino acids. CDR3 protein: CAWRGDHYGYTF. CDR3 DNA sequence: TGTGCCTGGAGGGGGGATCACTATGGCTACACCTTC.

This clonotype showed up just once. The J gene is TRBJ1-3, the V gene TRBV18, with D unclear. The CDR3 covers 13 residues. Germline loops: CDR1 KGHSH, CDR2 LQKENI. The ends were cut back, 4 bases at V and 8 bases at J, with 12 bases in the middle. CDR3 sequence reads: CASSQGADDTIYF. The CDR3 DNA reads TGTGCCAGCTCACAAGGAGCAGACGACACCATATATTTT.

This clonotype was detected many times. This chain's CDR3 is CASSPRTGGPYEQYF. CDR3 coding DNA: TGTGCCAGCAGTCCCCGGACAGGGGGCCCCTACGAGCAGTACTTC. The V and J genes are TRBV28 and TRBJ2-7, with 11 bases fitting TRBD1. After removal of 5 bases from V and 2 bases from J, the junction contained 5 bases not matched to a gene. Germline CDR1 is MDHEN and CDR2 is SYDVKM. CDR3 size: 15 residues.

This clonotype was recorded many times. The chain recombines TRBV2 with TRBJ2-7, with TRBD1 matching over 7 bases. This CDR3 is 12 amino acids long. The germline V gene has CDR1 SNHLY and CDR2 FYNNEI. The ends lost 7 bases at V and 7 bases at J; junction bases unmatched: 7. CDR3 sequence reads: CASTDRLGEQYF. CDR3 DNA sequence: TGTGCCAGCACGGACAGGCTAGGGGAGCAGTACTTC.

The chain links TRBV12-3 or TRBV12-4 to TRBJ2-5, with TRBD2 matching 11 bases. The CDR3 is 17 residues long. V lost 2 bases and J lost 0; bases outside the gene matches: 5. The CDR3 reads CASSLIAGGVDQETQYF. The CDR3 DNA sequence: TGTGCCAGCAGTTTAATAGCGGGAGGGGTAGACCAAGAGACCCAGTACTTC.

The J gene is TRBJ1-1, the V gene TRBV29-1; tentative D call: TRBD1 (6 bases). From germline, CDR1 is SQVTM and CDR2 ANQGSEA. V lost 5 bases, J lost 4 bases, and 17 bases lay in between. The CDR3 loop spans 14 amino acids. The CDR3 loop reads CSVNTGRLGTEAFF. As DNA, the CDR3 is TGCAGCGTTAATACAGGGCGCTTAGGCACTGAAGCTTTCTTT. The variable domain in full, completed from reference TRBV29-1 and TRBJ1-1, reads SAVISQKPSRDICQRGTSLTIQCQVDSQVTMMFWYRQQPGQSLTLIATANQGSEATYESGFVIDKFPISRPNLTFSTLTVSNMSPEDSSIYLCSVNTGRLGTEAFFGQGTRLTVV.

This clonotype appeared many times. The chain links TRBV12-3 or TRBV12-4 to TRBJ1-1, with TRBD1 matching 9 bases. This CDR3 region has 13 residues. Unmatched junction bases numbered 3, after V lost 5 bases and J lost 5 bases. The CDR3 DNA is TGTGCCAGCAGTACCGACAGGGGGACTGAAGCTTTCTTT. Amino acid sequence: CASSTDRGTEAFF.

A note on this clonotype: Because the CDR3 is missing its conserved closing phenylalanine or tryptophan, this is likely a read error. V and J are TRBV28 and TRBJ2-7; D may correspond to TRBD1 or TRBD2 (5 bases each). V lost 6 bases, J lost 9 bases, and 18 bases lay in between. The length of the CDR3 is 13 residues. Germline CDR1 MDHEN, CDR2 SYDVKM. In DNA, the CDR3 is TGTGCCAGCAGACTATATGGGGCGGGCGGGCAGTACCTC. Its translation is CASRLYGAGGQYL.

This clonotype was observed at least ten times. The chain recombines TRBV20-1 with TRBJ1-2, with 11 positions matching TRBD1. V trimming: 7 bases; J trimming: 8 bases; junction bases outside the gene matches: 6. This CDR3 spans 12 amino acids. Germline CDR1 reads DFQATT; CDR2 reads SNEGSKA (reference sequence). CDR3 amino acids: CSVLGDRGGYTF. CDR3 DNA sequence: TGCAGTGTCCTCGGGGACAGGGGGGGCTACACCTTC.

The J gene is TRBJ2-5, the V gene TRBV12-3 or TRBV12-4; D is ambiguous. The CDR3 length is 13 residues. Trimming stripped 4 bases from V and 1 base from J, with 7 bases between. The CDR3 protein is CASSWEGQETQYF. CDR3 DNA sequence: TGTGCCAGCAGTTGGGAAGGCCAAGAGACCCAGTACTTC.

J is TRBJ1-5 and V is TRBV6-4, with 12 bases identical to TRBD1. CDR1 is MRHNA and CDR2 is SNTAGT in the germline V gene. The junction had 6 bases not matched to a gene; V was cut back by 6 bases and J by 6 bases. The CDR3 totals 15 residues. CDR3 residues: CASSPGTGGAQPQHF. CDR3 DNA sequence: TGTGCCAGCAGCCCCGGGACAGGGGGCGCTCAGCCCCAGCATTTT.

This clonotype was counted ten times or more. CDR3 sequence (DNA): TGTGCCAGCAGGGGTAGCGGGGGGGACAATGAGCAGTTCTTC. Its protein is CASRGSGGDNEQFF. The chain recombines TRBV12-3 or TRBV12-4 with TRBJ2-1; 11 bases line up with TRBD2. This CDR3 is 14 amino acids long. V was clipped by 6 bases and J by 5 bases; unmatched bases: 3.

This clonotype was observed many times. The genes are TRBV5-6 and TRBJ2-1, with 8 nucleotides matching TRBD2. Germline V gene data show CDR1 as SGHDT and CDR2 as YYEEEE. The CDR3 has 15 amino acids. V was pared by 2 bases and J by 6 bases, with 7 bases of the junction left unmatched. DNA of the CDR3: TGTGCCAGCAGCTTAGGCGGACTAGCACCCAATGAGCAGTTCTTC. It codes for CASSLGGLAPNEQFF.

This clonotype appeared a few times. The chain carries TRBV19 and TRBJ2-2; D is undetermined. Trimming cost V 3 bases and J 2 bases, with 7 bases left between them. CDR1 LNHDA and CDR2 SQIVND come from the germline V gene (reference sequence). This CDR3 has 14 residues. CDR3 sequence (DNA): TGTGCCAGTAGTATCGCAGAAAACACCGGGGAGCTGTTTTTT. As protein: CASSIAENTGELFF.

The table lists this clonotype with a few counts. Given a much more abundant clone one base away, this may be a read error. The chain recombines TRBV11-2 with TRBJ2-7, with D hard to call. The CDR3 covers 12 residues. Germline V gene lookup returns CDR1 SGHAT and CDR2 FQNNGV. V was trimmed by 5 bases and J by 6 bases, leaving 11 bases between them. CDR3 nucleotides: TGTGCCAGCAGCCAAAAAACCTGCGAGCAGTACTTC. It specifies CASSQKTCEQYF.

The CDR3 DNA reads as TGTGCCGGCACTCACGGCGGGGGGCGGGAGCAGTACTTC. Protein: CAGTHGGGREQYF. This chain links TRBV28 with TRBJ2-7, with 8 positions matching TRBD2. Germline CDR1 reads MDHEN; CDR2 reads SYDVKM. The CDR3 sequence is 13 residues long. Trimming cost V 11 bases and J 7 bases; bases outside gene matches: 13.

This clonotype was recorded a few times. The chain combines TRBV6-2 or TRBV6-3 with TRBJ1-1; D unclear. Germline V gene lookup returns CDR1 MNHEY and CDR2 SVGEGT. Between the trimmed V and J ends, which lost 2 bases and 5 bases, there was a span of 18 bases. The CDR3 length is 16 residues. The CDR3 reads CASSYREVGSGTEAFF. In DNA form, the CDR3 reads TGTGCCAGCAGTTACCGAGAGGTAGGCTCTGGTACTGAAGCTTTCTTT.

The genes are TRBV2 and TRBJ1-6; tentative D call: TRBD1 (5 bases). The CDR3 consists of 14 residues. The germline gives CDR1 SNHLY, CDR2 FYNNEI. Trimming removed 5 bases at V and 6 bases at J, with 11 bases between. The CDR3: CASSSGSRNSPLHF. The CDR3, as DNA: TGTGCCAGCAGTTCAGGGTCACGTAATTCACCCCTCCACTTT.

This clonotype appeared a few times. CDR3 bases: TGTGCCAGCAGCGCCGCGAAGGGGGTCGTTGGTGAGCGAGAGACCCAGTACTTC. It specifies CASSAAKGVVGERETQYF. V gene TRBV9 combines with J gene TRBJ2-5, with D possibly TRBD1 on 6 matching bases. V dropped 3 bases and J dropped 4 bases, with 25 bases sitting between them. The CDR3 has 18 residues. Germline loops: CDR1 SGDLS, CDR2 YYNGEE. Full variable domain (outside the CDR3, taken from reference TRBV9 and TRBJ2-5): DSGVTQTPKHLITATGQRVTLRCSPRSGDLSVYWYQQSLDQGLQFLIQYYNGEERAKGNILERFSAQQFPDLHSELNLSSLELGDSALYFCASSAAKGVVGERETQYFGPGTRLLVL.

V is TRBV2 and J is TRBJ2-5, with 9 nucleotides matching TRBD2. The CDR3 covers 15 residues. Germline V gene data show CDR1 as SNHLY and CDR2 as FYNNEI. V shed 6 bases, J shed 0 bases, and the junction held 5 bases outside the gene matches. The CDR3 bases are TGTGCCAGCAGCTTCGAGCGGGAGGACCAAGAGACCCAGTACTTC. Translated, it gives CASSFEREDQETQYF.

This clonotype was counted once. One base away lies a much larger clone, so this may be a sequencing read error. V is TRBV20-1 and J is TRBJ1-1; D gene unclear. The V end lost 3 bases, the J end lost 1 base, and 15 bases lay between the germline ends. CDR1 is DFQATT, CDR2 SNEGSKA, per germline (reference sequence). The CDR3 extends over 15 amino acids. CDR3 sequence: CSARVAGRSNTEAFF. CDR3 bases: TGCAGTGCTAGGGTCGCGGGTCGGTCGAACACTGAAGCTTTCTTT.

V is TRBV4-1 and J is TRBJ2-2; TRBD1 aligns across 7 bases. Germline CDR1 MGHRA, CDR2 YSYEKL. The length of the CDR3 is 17 residues. V was clipped by 3 bases and J by 7 bases; unmatched bases: 14. The CDR3 DNA is TGCGCCAGCAGCCACATGGACAGGAGCAGGAACGACGGGGAGCTGTTTTTT. Amino acids: CASSHMDRSRNDGELFF.

The chain carries TRBV5-1 and TRBJ2-3, with D possibly matching TRBD1 (6 bases). The CDR3 sequence is 14 residues long. The germline V gene has CDR1 SGHRS and CDR2 YFSETQ. Trimming took 7 bases from V and 2 from J, leaving 14 bases between them. For the CDR3, the DNA is TGCGCCAGCTATCGGGACATAACCACAGATACGCAGTATTTT. Protein product: CASYRDITTDTQYF.

As for this clonotype: A read error may explain this, as a much larger clone is one base away. The chain joins TRBV6-1 to TRBJ2-1; possible D gene TRBD1, 5 bases. The better agreement between TRBJ2-7 and the DNA end casts doubt on the J call. The CDR3 runs 14 residues. Germline V gene data show CDR1 as MNHNS and CDR2 as SASEGT. This CDR3 is CATKQAPYYNEQYF. CDR3 DNA sequence: TGTGCCACCAAACAGGCGCCATACTACAATGAGCAGTACTTC.

This clonotype was observed at least ten times. V usage is TRBV30 and J usage is TRBJ2-4; D gene unclear. With 0 bases removed from V and 0 bases from J, the gap between germline ends came to 9 bases. CDR3 length: 15 residues. Germline V gives CDR1 GTSNPN, CDR2 SVGIG (reference sequence). The CDR3 DNA reads as TGTGCCTGGAGTGTACTACAGCCAGCCAAAAACATTCAGTACTTC. As protein: CAWSVLQPAKNIQYF.

This clonotype has at least ten counts. V gene TRBV30 combines with J gene TRBJ1-2; TRBD1 matches 7 bases. Germline CDR1 reads GTSNPN; CDR2 reads SVGIG (reference sequence). The length of the CDR3 is 14 residues. V dropped 1 base and J dropped 3; count of bases not matched to a gene: 5. CDR3 nucleotide sequence: TGTGCCTGGAGTGAGGGGGCAGGTTACTATGGCTACACCTTC. It is translated as CAWSEGAGYYGYTF.

This clonotype was seen a few times. CDR3 in amino acids: CASSTSFSTDTQYF. CDR3 coding DNA: TGTGCCAGCAGTACCAGCTTTAGCACAGATACGCAGTATTTT. J is TRBJ2-3 and V is TRBV6-1; D gene ambiguous. Germline CDR1 MNHNS, CDR2 SASEGT. Trimming shortened V by 5 bases and J by 0 bases, and 9 bases separated the two germline ends. This CDR3 is built from 14 residues.

This clonotype appeared many times. CDR3 coding DNA: TGTGCCAGCAGCCAAGATGCGCCCGGGGGGGCCAAAAACATTCAGTACTTC. The encoded protein is CASSQDAPGGAKNIQYF. The rearrangement links TRBV3-1 to TRBJ2-4; 7 nucleotides line up with TRBD2. V gave up 0 bases and J gave up 1 base; unmatched junction bases: 6. The CDR3 runs 17 residues. Germline lookup yields CDR1 LGHDT and CDR2 YNNKEL (reference sequence).

This clonotype has a count of ten or more. CDR3 sequence: CASTSQGMGANVLTF. CDR3 nucleotide sequence: TGTGCCAGCACCAGCCAGGGAATGGGGGCCAACGTCCTGACTTTC. V is TRBV28 and J is TRBJ2-6; D perhaps matches TRBD1 (5 bases). CDR1 and CDR2 (germline): MDHEN, SYDVKM. Trimming took off 7 bases at V and 4 bases at J, with 14 bases between the two ends. The CDR3 is 15 residues long. Full variable domain (rest looked up from reference TRBV28 and TRBJ2-6): DVKVTQSSRYLVKRTGEKVFLECVQDMDHENMFWYRQDPGLGLRLIYFSYDVKMKEKGDIPEGYSVSREKKERFSLILESASTNQTSMYLCASTSQGMGANVLTFGAGSRLTVL.

V gene TRBV19 combines with J gene TRBJ1-2; 10 nucleotides match TRBD1. CDR1 LNHDA and CDR2 SQIVND come from the germline V gene (reference sequence). This CDR3 contains 13 residues. J was trimmed by 6 bases and V by 6 bases; bases with no gene match: 4. The CDR3 DNA reads as TGTGCCAGTAGGTCCGGGACAGGGGATGGCTACACCTTC. This translates into CASRSGTGDGYTF. Combining the CDR3 with reference TRBV19 and TRBJ1-2 gives the whole variable domain DGGITQSPKYLFRKEGQNVTLSCEQNLNHDAMYWYRQDPGQGLRLIYYSQIVNDFQKGDIAEGYSVSREKKESFPLTVTSAQKNPTAFYLCASRSGTGDGYTFGSGTRLTVV.